This TCR beta chain is from a study of cytomegalovirus exposure and HLA in healthy donors. Points from the study as a whole: The study listed approximately 160 cytomegalovirus-associated TCR beta chains.

It was with 60 Vbeta and 13 Jbeta primers that the PCR ran. As handled by the study authors: Approximately 87 million unique TCR beta chains, 8.5 million to 14 million shared, were counted in a later analysis. This table comes from immunoSEQ multiplex PCR, and its TCRdb copy is limited to in-frame clones, with some not included. V, J and clone size are those of that table, while D and trimming were read from the DNA. The sample holds around 91,000 clones, around nine tenths seen once. V was trimmed by 1 base and J by 4 bases, leaving 7 bases between them. Germline assignment: CDR1 MGHDK and CDR2 SYGVNS. This CDR3 comprises 13 residues. With regard to this clone: The antigen is unknown.

The TCR comes from a man aged 30-40 years in good health and CMV-seropositive. The genes are TRBV25-1 and TRBJ1-1; D is uncertain. Sequencing was performed on PBMCs. CDR3: CASSEFWATEAFF. In DNA form, the CDR3 reads TGTGCCAGCAGTGAATTCTGGGCCACTGAAGCTTTCTTT.